Following are 4 T cell receptor beta chains from one sample sequenced in a study of spatial heterogeneity in lung cancer. As to time point: sample taken at primary tumor resection. These receptors have no identified antigens. TCRdb processed the 5' RACE reads anew with MiXCR; each CDR3 protein has one entry. The table includes about 7,500 distinct CDR3 sequences, 12% detected once. Findings of the study overall: How many expanded intratumoral alpha and beta TCRs were present tracked the tumor mutation count, which was a count of nonsynonymous mutations.

The starting material was lung tumor tissue, obtained at surgery. Receptor source: a male donor with early-stage non-small cell lung cancer.

This clonotype was detected many times. The chain has TRBV5-6 and TRBJ2-7; D unresolved. V lost 2 bases, J lost 5 bases, and 5 bases lay in between. CDR1 is SGHDT, CDR2 YYEEEE, per germline. The CDR3 has 11 amino acids. The CDR3 region is CASSFRDEQYF. In nucleotides, the CDR3 is TGTGCCAGCAGCTTTAGGGACGAGCAGTACTTC. Based on the CDR3 plus reference TRBV5-6 and TRBJ2-7, the full variable domain is DAGVTQSPTHLIKTRGQQVTLRCSPKSGHDTVSWYQQALGQGPQFIFQYYEEEERQRGNFPDRFSGHQFPNYSSELNVNALLLGDSALYLCASSFRDEQYFGPGTRLTVT.

This clonotype was seen ten or more times. The chain recombines TRBV7-2 with TRBJ2-4; TRBD2 matches 7 bases. J gave up 9 bases and V 5 bases, and 7 bases lay outside the gene matches. This CDR3 contains 13 residues. Germline CDR1 and CDR2: SGHTA and FQGNSA. The CDR3 spells CASSVEPGGIQYF. The CDR3 bases are TGTGCCAGCAGCGTAGAGCCGGGGGGCATTCAGTACTTC.

This clonotype ranks as medium-sized (0.01 to 0.1%). This chain connects TRBV19 to TRBJ2-1; 9 nucleotides agree with TRBD2. Germline V gene sequence: CDR1 LNHDA, CDR2 SQIVND (reference sequence). This CDR3 has 15 residues. V was pared by 6 bases and J by 6 bases, with 9 bases of the junction left unmatched. The CDR3 reads CASRSSSGRGNEQFF. CDR3 in DNA: TGTGCCAGTAGGTCCAGTAGCGGGAGAGGCAATGAGCAGTTCTTC.

By share, this clonotype ranks as medium-sized. The chain carries TRBV5-1 and TRBJ2-5, with 12 bases identical to TRBD2. The CDR3 consists of 14 residues. Germline CDR1 SGHRS, CDR2 YFSETQ. V trimming: 4 bases; J trimming: 4 bases; junction bases outside the gene matches: 2. The CDR3: CASSPGLAGETQYF. CDR3 coding DNA: TGCGCCAGCAGCCCGGGACTAGCGGGAGAGACCCAGTACTTC.